These 18 T cell receptor beta chains came from one sample sequenced in a study of CD8+ T cells in alopecia areata. Investigators isolated RNA and reverse transcribed it into cDNA to act as the sequencing template. Sequenced by immunoSEQ multiplex PCR; TCRdb stores in-frame clones only, minus some. The sample yields roughly 180,000 clones, 50% to 60% seen once. As for treatment: oral pan-JAK inhibitor, 5-10 mg twice daily. The sample was CD4+ T cells sorted from blood, taken at week 4, from a patient treated with tofacitinib. All receptors come from a human donor with alopecia areata.

This clone has only one observation. V gene TRBV4-1 combines with J gene TRBJ2-2; TRBD2 agrees at 7 bases. CDR3 length equals 16 residues. V lost 4 bases, J lost 2 bases, and 7 bases stayed unmatched. CDR1 is MGHRA and CDR2 is YSYEKL in the germline V gene. CDR3 in amino acids: CASSLLGGGNTGELFF. The CDR3 coding sequence is TGCGCCAGCAGCCTCCTTGGCGGGGGAAACACCGGGGAGCTGTTTTTT.

J is TRBJ2-7 and V is TRBV4-1, with TRBD1 identical over 11 bases. The germline CDR1 and CDR2 sequences are MGHRA and YSYEKL. Losses at the gene ends were 1 base for V and 5 bases for J; bases not matched to a gene: 25. The CDR3 covers 22 residues. The CDR3 is CASSQARLPGTGGSMGPDEQYF. CDR3 nucleotide sequence: TGCGCCAGCAGCCAAGCGAGACTACCCGGGACAGGGGGAAGTATGGGTCCCGACGAGCAGTACTTC.

The genes are TRBV5-1 and TRBJ2-1, with 9 bases identical to TRBD2. The germline V gene has CDR1 SGHRS and CDR2 YFSETQ. The V gene end was trimmed by 0 bases and the J gene end by 4 bases; junction bases not matched to a gene: 2. The CDR3 consists of 15 residues. In DNA, the CDR3 is TGCGCCAGCAGCTTGGGGACTAGCGCATACAATGAGCAGTTCTTC. Amino acids: CASSLGTSAYNEQFF. Using reference TRBV5-1 and TRBJ2-1 for the parts outside the CDR3, the full variable domain is KAGVTQTPRYLIKTRGQQVTLSCSPISGHRSVSWYQQTPGQGLQFLFEYFSETQRNKGNFPGRFSGRQFSNSRSEMNVSTLELGDSALYLCASSLGTSAYNEQFFGPGTRLTVL.

CDR3 bases: TGCAGCGCCGACAGGGGGAACACTGAAGCTTTCTTT. Translated: CSADRGNTEAFF. The J gene is TRBJ1-1, the V gene TRBV29-1, with 8 bases lining up with TRBD1. This CDR3 contains 12 residues. With V trimmed by 7 bases and J by 1 base, 2 bases remained unmatched. The germline gives CDR1 SQVTM, CDR2 ANQGSEA.

This clone was seen a handful of times. The chain uses TRBV23-1 and TRBJ1-2; tentative D call: TRBD1 (6 bases). TRBV23-1 is sorted into the ORF group, with uncertain function. Trimming cost V 3 bases and J 4 bases, with 12 bases left between them. The CDR3 length is 14 residues. CDR3 sequence (DNA): TGCGCCAGCAGTCACCGGACAGTTTTCTATGGCTACACCTTC. It specifies CASSHRTVFYGYTF.

The rearrangement joins TRBV6-1 to TRBJ1-5, with TRBD1 matching 7 bases. Germline loops: CDR1 MNHNS, CDR2 SASEGT. With 6 bases clipped from V and 2 bases from J, the junction kept 4 bases outside the gene matches. The CDR3 has 14 amino acids. The CDR3 coding sequence is TGTGCCAGCAGCCTTACAGGGGGCAATCAGCCCCAGCATTTT. Its protein is CASSLTGGNQPQHF.

This clone was detected only a few times. The CDR3 DNA reads as TGTGCCACCCGCCGGCCCGACGTTAACACCATATATTTT. Its translation is CATRRPDVNTIYF. V usage is TRBV2 and J usage is TRBJ1-3; D is undetermined. The CDR3 spans 13 residues. Germline CDR1 is SNHLY and CDR2 is FYNNEI. Trimming removed 10 bases from V and 7 bases from J, with 17 bases in between.

J is TRBJ1-1 and V is TRBV7-2; 9 bases are shared with TRBD1. The CDR3 covers 13 residues. J gave up 7 bases and V 4 bases, and 4 bases lay outside the gene matches. The V gene's germline CDR1 is SGHTA and CDR2 FQGNSA. This CDR3 reads CASSWDRENEAFF. The CDR3 DNA reads as TGTGCCAGCAGCTGGGACAGGGAGAATGAAGCTTTCTTT.

CDR3 sequence (DNA): TGCAGCGTTGATACCGGCCCTAATGGCTACACCTTC. This gives the protein CSVDTGPNGYTF. This chain uses TRBV29-1 with TRBJ1-2; no firm D call. The V gene's germline CDR1 is SQVTM and CDR2 ANQGSEA. The V end lost 3 bases, the J end lost 6 bases, and 11 bases lay between the germline ends. The CDR3 runs to 12 residues.

This clone occurred a few times. The chain links TRBV11-2 to TRBJ1-2, with no clear D. Deletions cut 1 base from V and 8 bases from J, with 5 bases between. The CDR3 runs 11 residues. Germline CDR1 SGHAT, CDR2 FQNNGV. The CDR3 reads CASSLVSGYTF. CDR3 DNA: TGTGCCAGCAGCTTAGTATCCGGCTACACCTTC.

This clone was observed a few times. The chain links TRBV2 to TRBJ2-5; 8 nucleotides line up with TRBD2. This CDR3 is 13 amino acids long. Trimming removed 3 bases from V and 9 bases from J; junction bases left unmatched: 6. The germline CDR1 and CDR2 sequences are SNHLY and FYNNEI. This chain's CDR3 is CASSEERGCAQYF. The CDR3, as DNA: TGTGCCAGCAGTGAGGAGCGGGGGTGCGCCCAGTACTTC. The complete variable domain, with remaining parts taken from reference TRBV2 and TRBJ2-5, reads EPEVTQTPSHQVTQMGQEVILRCVPISNHLYFYWYRQILGQKVEFLVSFYNNEISEKSEIFDDQFSVERPDGSNFTLKIRSTKLEDSAMYFCASSEERGCAQYFGPGTRLLVL.

This chain uses TRBV7-3 with TRBJ2-2; the D gene is possibly TRBD1 (6 bases). V lost 5 bases and J 2 bases, leaving 12 bases between the germline ends. The CDR3 is made up of 15 amino acids. Per germline, CDR1 SGHTA and CDR2 FQGTGA. The CDR3 nucleotides are TGTGCCAGCAGCCCCCGACAGGATAACACCGGGGAGCTGTTTTTT. Protein: CASSPRQDNTGELFF.

This clone was observed once. The chain uses TRBV25-1 and TRBJ2-2; 11 bases agree with TRBD2. This CDR3 comprises 17 residues. The junction had 5 bases not matched to a gene; V was cut back by 1 base and J by 4 bases. Per the germline V gene, CDR1 is MGHDK and CDR2 is SYGVNS. The CDR3 DNA reads as TGTGCCAGCAGTGAATCGACTAGCGGGGTGTCCACCGGGGAGCTGTTTTTT. This gives the protein CASSESTSGVSTGELFF.

The rearrangement joins TRBV30 to TRBJ2-3; either TRBD1 or TRBD2 may fit D (6 bases each). The CDR3 contains 15 residues. Trimming took 2 bases from V and 4 from J, leaving 16 bases between them. Germline V lookup: CDR1 GTSNPN, CDR2 SVGIG (reference sequence). Here the CDR3 reads CAWSSDSWRADTQYF. The CDR3 nucleotides are TGTGCCTGGAGTTCGGACAGCTGGAGGGCAGATACGCAGTATTTT.

This clone has only a few counts. The V gene is TRBV6-1, the J gene TRBJ2-1; D call uncertain. The V gene lost 1 base and the J gene lost 8 bases, with 6 bases spanning the gap. This CDR3 is 12 amino acids long. The germline CDR1 and CDR2 sequences are MNHNS and SASEGT. CDR3 region: CASSEVGDEQFF. The CDR3 DNA reads TGTGCCAGCAGTGAAGTCGGCGATGAGCAGTTCTTC.

The rearrangement uses TRBV27 and TRBJ1-6; no clear D. Germline V gene data show CDR1 as MNHEY and CDR2 as SMNVEV (reference sequence). The CDR3 totals 13 residues. Deletions cut 4 bases from V and 7 bases from J, with 8 bases between. The CDR3, as DNA: TGTGCCAGCAGTTCGGTACGAAATTCACCCCTCCACTTT. It specifies CASSSVRNSPLHF.

The gene calls are TRBV4-3 and TRBJ2-5, with 7 bases identical to TRBD1. Germline V gives CDR1 LGHNA, CDR2 YSLEER. Trimming at V came to 2 bases and at J to 5 bases, leaving 5 bases not matched to a gene. The CDR3 is 14 residues long. As DNA, the CDR3 is TGCGCCAGCAGCCAAAACAGGGGTCTTGAGACCCAGTACTTC. It is translated as CASSQNRGLETQYF.

This sequence joins TRBV6-5 and TRBJ2-3; D uncertain. This CDR3 has 16 residues. Looked up from germline, CDR1 is MNHEY and CDR2 is SVGAGI. Trimming cost V 0 bases and J 1 base, with 11 bases left between them. The CDR3 region has the DNA TGTGCCAGCAGTTACTCGGCCCGGGCTCGCACAGATACGCAGTATTTT. Its translation: CASSYSARARTDTQYF.